The clone carrying this T cell receptor beta chain came up a few times. Its antigen is unknown. J gave up 3 bases and V 5 bases, and 5 bases lay outside the gene matches. CDR3 size: 14 residues. CDR1 is LNHDA, CDR2 SQIVND, per germline (reference sequence). This entry is derived from a study of T cell repertoires in cytomegalovirus infection. Study context: It can be stated that public TCR beta signatures indicated CMV infection as well as a matching HLA type.

TCRdb recomputed calls from the reads with MiXCR, one row per CDR3 protein. The sample includes almost 550,000 distinct CDR3 sequences, more than 15% seen only once; the top ten take roughly a quarter. Study-wide results and caveats: Ex vivo responses were dominated by HLA-C-restricted CMV-specific TCR beta clonotypes.

This clonotype was sampled from a human donor in good health (CMV status not recorded). Some clones in this sample may be carry-over from other donors' samples. The sample taken for sequencing was CD8+ T cells from PBMCs. V gene TRBV19 combines with J gene TRBJ1-2; the match to TRBD1 covers 8 bases. The CDR3 is CASSQGADYYGYTF. The CDR3 DNA sequence: TGTGCCAGTAGTCAGGGGGCGGACTACTATGGCTACACCTTC.